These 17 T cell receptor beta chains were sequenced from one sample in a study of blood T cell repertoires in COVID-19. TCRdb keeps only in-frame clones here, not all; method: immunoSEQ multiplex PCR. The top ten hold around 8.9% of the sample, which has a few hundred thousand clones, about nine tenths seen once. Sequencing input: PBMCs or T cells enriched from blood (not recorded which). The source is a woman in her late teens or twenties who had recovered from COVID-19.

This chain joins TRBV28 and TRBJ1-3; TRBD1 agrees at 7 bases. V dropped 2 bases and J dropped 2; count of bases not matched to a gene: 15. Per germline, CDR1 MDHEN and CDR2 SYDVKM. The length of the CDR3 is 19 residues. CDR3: CASSLVVQGPTVPGNTIYF. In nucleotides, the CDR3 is TGTGCCAGCAGTTTAGTTGTACAGGGGCCCACTGTCCCTGGAAACACCATATATTTT.

CDR3 sequence: CASSRATGNQPQHF. CDR3 sequence (DNA): TGTGCCAGCAGTCGGGCGACAGGGAATCAGCCCCAGCATTTT. This chain connects TRBV25-1 to TRBJ1-5; TRBD1 agrees at 7 bases. The V gene's germline CDR1 is MGHDK and CDR2 SYGVNS. Unmatched junction bases numbered 5, after V lost 5 bases and J lost 4 bases. The CDR3 runs to 14 residues.

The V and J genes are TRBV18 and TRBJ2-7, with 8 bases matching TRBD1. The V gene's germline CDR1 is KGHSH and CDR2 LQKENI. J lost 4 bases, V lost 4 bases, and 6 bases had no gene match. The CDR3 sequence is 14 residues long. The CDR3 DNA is TGTGCCAGCTCACGACAGGGGCCCGGGTACGAGCAGTACTTC. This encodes CASSRQGPGYEQYF.

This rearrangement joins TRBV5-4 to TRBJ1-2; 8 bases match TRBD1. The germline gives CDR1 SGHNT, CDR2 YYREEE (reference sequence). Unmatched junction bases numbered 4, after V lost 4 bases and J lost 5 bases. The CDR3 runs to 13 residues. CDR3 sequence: CASSMDREYGYTF. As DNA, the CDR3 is TGTGCCAGCAGCATGGACAGGGAGTATGGCTACACCTTC.

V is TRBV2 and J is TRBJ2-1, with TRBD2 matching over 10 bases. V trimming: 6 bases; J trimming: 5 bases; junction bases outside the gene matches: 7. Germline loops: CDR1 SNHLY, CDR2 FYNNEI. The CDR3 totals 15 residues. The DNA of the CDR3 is TGTGCCAGCAGCGCTAGCGGGAGACTCAACAATGAGCAGTTCTTC. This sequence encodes CASSASGRLNNEQFF.

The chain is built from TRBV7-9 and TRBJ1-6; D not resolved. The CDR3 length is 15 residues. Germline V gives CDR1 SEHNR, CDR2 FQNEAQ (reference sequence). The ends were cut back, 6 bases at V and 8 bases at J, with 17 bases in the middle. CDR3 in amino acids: CASSPPATGDSPLHF. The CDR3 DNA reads TGTGCCAGCAGTCCCCCGGCGACGGGAGATTCACCCCTCCACTTT.

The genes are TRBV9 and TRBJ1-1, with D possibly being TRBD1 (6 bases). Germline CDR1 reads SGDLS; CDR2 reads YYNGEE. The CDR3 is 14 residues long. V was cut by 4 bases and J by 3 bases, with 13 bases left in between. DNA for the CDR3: TGTGCCAGCAGCCCGACCTCAGGGGACACTGAAGCTTTCTTT. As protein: CASSPTSGDTEAFF.

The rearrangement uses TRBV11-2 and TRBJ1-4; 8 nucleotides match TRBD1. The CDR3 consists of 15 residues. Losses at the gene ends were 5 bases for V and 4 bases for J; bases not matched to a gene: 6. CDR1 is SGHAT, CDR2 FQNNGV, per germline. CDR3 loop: CASSPSDRDNEKLFF. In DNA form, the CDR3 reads TGTGCCAGCAGCCCCTCGGACAGGGATAATGAAAAACTGTTTTTT.

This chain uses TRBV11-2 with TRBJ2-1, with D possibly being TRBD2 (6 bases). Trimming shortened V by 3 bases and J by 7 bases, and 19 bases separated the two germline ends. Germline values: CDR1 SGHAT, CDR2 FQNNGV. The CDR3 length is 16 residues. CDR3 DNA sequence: TGTGCCAGCAGCTTCTTTCAGGGTCTAGCGCGGAATGAGCAGTTCTTC. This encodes CASSFFQGLARNEQFF.

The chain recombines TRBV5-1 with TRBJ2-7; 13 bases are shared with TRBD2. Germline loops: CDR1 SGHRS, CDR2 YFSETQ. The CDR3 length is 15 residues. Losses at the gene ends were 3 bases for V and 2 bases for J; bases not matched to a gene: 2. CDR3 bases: TGCGCCAGCAGCTGGACTAGCGGGGGCCCCTACGAGCAGTACTTC. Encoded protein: CASSWTSGGPYEQYF.

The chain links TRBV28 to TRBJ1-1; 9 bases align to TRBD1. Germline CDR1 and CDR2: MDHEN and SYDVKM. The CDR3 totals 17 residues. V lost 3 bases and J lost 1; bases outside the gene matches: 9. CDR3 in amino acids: CASSFNRGRARNTEAFF. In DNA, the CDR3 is TGTGCCAGCAGTTTCAACAGGGGGCGAGCTCGGAACACTGAAGCTTTCTTT.

CDR3 DNA: TGCGCCAGCAGCCTCCGGGAAATCCACAATGAGCAGTTCTTC. This sequence encodes CASSLREIHNEQFF. The gene calls are TRBV5-1 and TRBJ2-1, with D perhaps matching TRBD2 (5 bases). Deletions cut 4 bases from V and 5 bases from J, with 13 bases between. The CDR3 has 14 amino acids. Germline values: CDR1 SGHRS, CDR2 YFSETQ.

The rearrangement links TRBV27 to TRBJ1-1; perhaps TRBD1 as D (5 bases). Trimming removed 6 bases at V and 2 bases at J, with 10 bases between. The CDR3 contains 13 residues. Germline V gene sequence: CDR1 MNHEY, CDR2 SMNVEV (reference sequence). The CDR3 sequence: CASRGLRNTEAFF. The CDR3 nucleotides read TGTGCCAGCAGGGGGCTTAGAAACACTGAAGCTTTCTTT.

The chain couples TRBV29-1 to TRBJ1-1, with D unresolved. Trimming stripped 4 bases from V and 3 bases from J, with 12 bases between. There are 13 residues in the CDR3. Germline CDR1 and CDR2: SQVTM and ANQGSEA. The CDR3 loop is CSVAVSGDTEAFF. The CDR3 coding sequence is TGCAGCGTTGCTGTCAGCGGGGACACTGAAGCTTTCTTT.

The CDR3 nucleotides read TGTGCCAGCAGCTTAAGGGGCTCAGGGGTCGGTGAGCAGTTCTTC. Protein: CASSLRGSGVGEQFF. The chain recombines TRBV7-3 with TRBJ2-1, with D possibly matching TRBD1 (6 bases). Trimming stripped 1 base from V and 9 bases from J, with 16 bases between. Looked up from germline, CDR1 is SGHTA and CDR2 is FQGTGA. CDR3 length equals 15 residues.

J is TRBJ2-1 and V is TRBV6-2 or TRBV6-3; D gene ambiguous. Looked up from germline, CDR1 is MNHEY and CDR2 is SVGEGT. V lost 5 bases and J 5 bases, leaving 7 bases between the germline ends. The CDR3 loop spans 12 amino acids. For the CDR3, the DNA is TGTGCCAGCAGTCTAGAGGACAATGAGCAGTTCTTC. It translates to CASSLEDNEQFF.

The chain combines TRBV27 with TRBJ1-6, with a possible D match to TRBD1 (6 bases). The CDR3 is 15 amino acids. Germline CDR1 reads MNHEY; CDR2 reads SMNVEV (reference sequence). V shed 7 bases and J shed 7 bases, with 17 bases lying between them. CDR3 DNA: TGTGCCAGCACCGAGACAGGAGGTGAGAATTCACCCCTCCACTTT. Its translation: CASTETGGENSPLHF.